What follows are 18 T cell receptor beta chains derived from one specimen sequenced in a study of human T cells and chemical hapten exposure. Noted time point: pre-sensitization, week 0. Sample treatment: therapeutic diphenylcyclopropenone sensitization with weekly scalp DPC. TCRdb reanalysed the RACE reads using MiXCR and keeps one entry per CDR3 protein. Altogether 35,000 to 40,000 distinct CDR3 sequences are present, 10% to 13% being singletons, with the ten largest covering about 6%. The specimen comprised whole blood, sampled in connection with sensitization to the hapten diphenylcyclopropenone (DPC). The source is a man aged 25 to 40 with alopecia areata. Some clones in this sample may be carry-over from other donors' samples.

The chain uses TRBV5-1 and TRBJ2-3; TRBD2 matches at 9 bases. The trim removed 4 bases at V and 2 bases at J, leaving 14 bases unmatched. From germline, CDR1 is SGHRS and CDR2 YFSETQ. This CDR3 is built from 18 residues. The CDR3: CASSPTWTSADLTDTQYF. The CDR3 DNA sequence: TGCGCCAGCAGCCCCACGTGGACTAGCGCGGACCTCACAGATACGCAGTATTTT.

This clonotype was found a few times. Relative to the germline gene, one junction end is altered; a read error may explain this. V is TRBV20-1 and J is TRBJ2-7; TRBD1 aligns across 9 bases. The CDR3 spans 11 residues. Per germline, CDR1 DFQATT and CDR2 SNEGSKA (reference sequence). The CDR3 DNA follows: TGCAGTGCTAGAGGTCGGGACAGGGTACACTTC. This codes for CSARGRDRVHF.

This clonotype was seen many times. The chain combines TRBV20-1 with TRBJ2-7; D might be TRBD1 (5 bases). The CDR3 has 15 amino acids. CDR1 is DFQATT and CDR2 is SNEGSKA in the germline V gene (reference sequence). V lost 1 base and J 1 base, leaving 14 bases between the germline ends. The CDR3 region has the DNA TGCAGTGCTAGAGTCGGTTGGGGCCGTTCCTACGAGCAGTACTTC. Residues: CSARVGWGRSYEQYF.

This clonotype showed up just a few times. The chain links TRBV4-3 to TRBJ1-6; D might be TRBD1 (6 bases). V was trimmed by 4 bases and J by 3 bases, leaving 10 bases between them. CDR3 length: 15 amino acids. Germline-derived CDR1 and CDR2 are LGHNA and YSLEER. The CDR3 coding sequence is TGCGCCAGCAGCCCAGGGGCTGGCTATAATTCACCCCTCCACTTT. This codes for CASSPGAGYNSPLHF.

V usage is TRBV29-1 and J usage is TRBJ2-7; TRBD1 is a possible D gene (6 bases). This CDR3 is built from 14 residues. Germline V gives CDR1 SQVTM, CDR2 ANQGSEA. Trimming cost V 5 bases and J 7 bases, with 21 bases left between them. DNA of the CDR3: TGCAGCGTTTGGGTACAGGGCTCGCGAGGAGAGCAGTACTTC. Its protein product is CSVWVQGSRGEQYF.

The V gene is TRBV4-2, the J gene TRBJ2-1; 10 bases fit TRBD2. This CDR3 contains 16 residues. After removal of 5 bases from V and 4 bases from J, the junction contained 8 bases not matched to a gene. Germline lookup yields CDR1 LGHNA and CDR2 YNFKEQ. CDR3 sequence reads: CASSYVLAGAYNEQFF. The DNA for the CDR3 is TGTGCCAGCAGCTATGTCCTAGCGGGGGCATACAATGAGCAGTTCTTC.

The sample holds many counts of this clonotype. The chain uses TRBV19 and TRBJ1-2; 7 bases align to TRBD1. V trimming: 3 bases; J trimming: 5 bases; junction bases outside the gene matches: 12. Germline-derived CDR1 and CDR2 are LNHDA and SQIVND (reference sequence). This CDR3 region has 16 residues. CDR3 in DNA: TGTGCCAGTAGTATTGAGATGGGACAGACTATGTATGGCTACACCTTC. It is translated as CASSIEMGQTMYGYTF.

This clonotype was detected many times. The chain uses TRBV7-9 and TRBJ2-3, with D tentatively TRBD1 (6 bases). Germline CDR1 reads SEHNR; CDR2 reads FQNEAQ (reference sequence). This CDR3 contains 15 residues. The V gene lost 3 bases and the J gene lost 2 bases, with 12 bases spanning the gap. The CDR3 loop is CASSLATGYTDTQYF. CDR3 in DNA: TGTGCCAGCAGCTTGGCGACAGGTTACACAGATACGCAGTATTTT.

This clonotype was counted many times. The chain uses TRBV4-1 and TRBJ1-5, with TRBD1 as a possible D gene (5 bases). Trimming removed 4 bases at V and 6 bases at J, with 10 bases between. The CDR3 loop spans 13 amino acids. Per germline, CDR1 MGHRA and CDR2 YSYEKL. DNA of the CDR3: TGCGCCAGCAGCCCAGGGACGGTTCAGCCCCAGCATTTT. Residues: CASSPGTVQPQHF.

The chain carries TRBV19 and TRBJ1-5; unclear D gene. Trimming left V 3 bases short and J 4 bases short, with 10 bases between. The CDR3 spans 14 residues. Per the germline V gene, CDR1 is LNHDA and CDR2 is SQIVND (reference sequence). The CDR3 is CASSMAVMNQPQHF. CDR3 sequence (DNA): TGTGCCAGTAGTATGGCGGTCATGAATCAGCCCCAGCATTTT.

This clonotype has at least ten counts. CDR3 nucleotide sequence: TGTGCCAGCAGAAGACTAGAGGACAATGAGCAGTTCTTC. This translates into CASRRLEDNEQFF. This sequence joins TRBV2 and TRBJ2-1; weak D call: TRBD2 (6 bases). Trimming took 6 bases from V and 5 from J, leaving 11 bases between them. The germline V gene has CDR1 SNHLY and CDR2 FYNNEI. This CDR3 spans 13 amino acids.

V is TRBV20-1 and J is TRBJ2-7; 10 nucleotides match TRBD2. The CDR3 totals 14 residues. V shed 1 base and J 2 bases; nucleotides not matched to a gene: 2. Germline assignment: CDR1 DFQATT and CDR2 SNEGSKA (reference sequence). The DNA of the CDR3 is TGCAGTGCTAGAGCACTAGCGGGACCCTACGAGCAGTACTTC. Its protein product is CSARALAGPYEQYF.

The chain carries TRBV29-1 and TRBJ1-1, with 7 positions matching TRBD1. The germline CDR1 and CDR2 sequences are SQVTM and ANQGSEA. V gave up 7 bases and J gave up 4 bases; unmatched junction bases: 9. The CDR3 sequence is 13 residues long. This CDR3 is CSANPTGSTEAFF. In DNA, the CDR3 is TGCAGCGCTAACCCGACAGGGAGCACTGAAGCTTTCTTT.

Turning to this clonotype: Possible read error: a much larger clone is one base away. The chain has TRBV15 and TRBJ2-3, with 7 bases aligning to TRBD1. The CDR3 is 15 residues long. Germline V gene lookup returns CDR1 LNHNV and CDR2 YYDKDF (reference sequence). The CDR3: CVTSRSQGSTDTQYF. The CDR3 nucleotides are TGTGTCACCAGCCGCTCACAGGGGTCTACAGATACGCAGTATTTT.

This clonotype was seen ten or more times. The V gene is TRBV7-8, the J gene TRBJ1-4; 9 nucleotides line up with TRBD1. Trimming at V came to 0 bases and at J to 14 bases, leaving 4 bases not matched to a gene. Per the germline V gene, CDR1 is SGHVS and CDR2 is FQNEAQ. There are 13 residues in the CDR3. This CDR3 reads CASSLAGQGWLFF. The CDR3 DNA reads TGTGCCAGCAGCTTAGCGGGACAGGGATGGCTGTTTTTT.

V and J are TRBV20-1 and TRBJ1-2; 10 positions agree with TRBD1. This CDR3 has 13 amino acids. V shed 5 bases and J 5 bases; nucleotides not matched to a gene: 5. CDR1 and CDR2 from the germline V gene are DFQATT and SNEGSKA (reference sequence). CDR3 residues: CSAPTGGWYGYTF. CDR3 bases: TGCAGTGCTCCGACAGGGGGCTGGTATGGCTACACCTTC.

This clonotype has at least ten counts. The rearrangement links TRBV7-6 to TRBJ1-1, with D unresolved. Trimming left V 0 bases short and J 1 base short, with 9 bases between. Germline V CDR1 and CDR2: SGHVS, FNYEAQ. CDR3 length: 15 amino acids. The CDR3 coding sequence is TGTGCCAGCAGCTTAGCCGCCGGGAAGAACACTGAAGCTTTCTTT. Its protein product is CASSLAAGKNTEAFF.

This clonotype was seen many times. This chain uses TRBV3-2 with TRBJ1-5; TRBD1 is the table's D call, not checked against the DNA. TRBV3-2 is annotated as a pseudogene. This CDR3 contains 17 residues. CDR3 sequence: CASSQVSGGRSNQPQHF. The CDR3 region has the DNA TGTGCCAGCAGCCAAGTTTCAGGGGGCAGGAGCAATCAGCCCCAGCATTTT.